This entry is about one TCR beta chain. Its specificity is unknown. This CDR3 contains 18 residues. From germline, CDR1 is LGHNA and CDR2 YSLEER. The data were taken from a study of blood T cells in healthy people across ages. Findings of the study overall: Donor CMV infection status was unknown, possibly confounding age-related changes in expanded clonotypes.

A sample-barcoded 5' primer and a J-beta primer mix were used in a second PCR of about 7 to 12 cycles. In TCRdb, the 5' RACE reads were re-called with MiXCR into one record per CDR3 protein. The sample carries some 1,800,000 distinct CDR3 sequences, roughly two fifths recorded once. This TCR was sampled from a human donor in good health. V usage is TRBV4-3 and J usage is TRBJ2-5, with TRBD2 matching 8 bases. Matching the DNA end better, TRBJ2-7 makes the J call doubtful. Sequencing used blood. The CDR3: CASSQDPPGGEGSYEQYF. In DNA form, the CDR3 reads TGCGCCAGCAGCCAAGACCCCCCCGGGGGGGAAGGCTCTTACGAGCAGTACTTC.